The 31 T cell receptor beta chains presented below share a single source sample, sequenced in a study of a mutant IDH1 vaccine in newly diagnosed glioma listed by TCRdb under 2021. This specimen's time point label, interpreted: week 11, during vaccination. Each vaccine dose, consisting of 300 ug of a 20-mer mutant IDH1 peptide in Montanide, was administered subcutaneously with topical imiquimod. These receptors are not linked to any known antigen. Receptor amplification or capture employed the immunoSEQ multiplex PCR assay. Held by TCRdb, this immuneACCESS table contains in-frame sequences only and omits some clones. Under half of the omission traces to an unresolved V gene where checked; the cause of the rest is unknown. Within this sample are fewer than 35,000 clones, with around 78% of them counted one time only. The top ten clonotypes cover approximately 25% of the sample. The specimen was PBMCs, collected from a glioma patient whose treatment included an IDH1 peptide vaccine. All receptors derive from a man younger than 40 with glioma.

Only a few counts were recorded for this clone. CDR3 in amino acids: CASSSDRYHTEAFF. CDR3 sequence (DNA): TGTGCCAGCAGCTCGGACAGATACCACACTGAAGCTTTCTTT. The genes are TRBV11-2 and TRBJ1-1; tentative D call: TRBD1 (6 bases). V was trimmed by 4 bases and J by 3 bases, leaving 12 bases between them. There are 14 residues in the CDR3. CDR1 and CDR2 (germline): SGHAT, FQNNGV.

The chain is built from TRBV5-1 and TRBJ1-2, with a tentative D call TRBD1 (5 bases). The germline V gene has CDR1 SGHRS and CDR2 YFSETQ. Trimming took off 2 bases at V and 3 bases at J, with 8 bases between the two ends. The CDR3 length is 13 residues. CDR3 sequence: CASSFGADYGYTF. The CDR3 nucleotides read TGCGCCAGCAGCTTTGGGGCAGACTATGGCTACACCTTC.

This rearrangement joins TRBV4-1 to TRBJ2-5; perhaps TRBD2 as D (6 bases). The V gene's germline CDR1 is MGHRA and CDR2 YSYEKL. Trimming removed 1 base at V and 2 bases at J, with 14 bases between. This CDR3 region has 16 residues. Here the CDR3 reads CASSQGFRGRQETQYF. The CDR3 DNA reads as TGCGCCAGCAGCCAAGGATTCCGGGGGAGGCAAGAGACCCAGTACTTC.

CDR3 amino acids: CASSIGQSGNTIYF. Here the CDR3 DNA reads TGCGCCAGCAGCATCGGGCAGTCTGGAAACACCATATATTTT. The chain uses TRBV5-1 and TRBJ1-3; D gene uncertain. This CDR3 comprises 14 residues. The ends were cut back, 4 bases at V and 1 base at J, with 9 bases in the middle. Looked up from germline, CDR1 is SGHRS and CDR2 is YFSETQ. The entire variable domain, with the rest obtained from reference TRBV5-1 and TRBJ1-3, is as follows: KAGVTQTPRYLIKTRGQQVTLSCSPISGHRSVSWYQQTPGQGLQFLFEYFSETQRNKGNFPGRFSGRQFSNSRSEMNVSTLELGDSALYLCASSIGQSGNTIYFGEGSWLTVV.

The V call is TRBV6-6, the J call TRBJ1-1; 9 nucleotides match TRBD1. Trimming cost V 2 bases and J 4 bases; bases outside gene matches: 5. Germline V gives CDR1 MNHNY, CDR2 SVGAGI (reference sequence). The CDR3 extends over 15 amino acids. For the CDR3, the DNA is TGTGCCAGCAGTTACCCCGGGACAGGGCCCACTGAAGCTTTCTTT. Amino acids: CASSYPGTGPTEAFF.

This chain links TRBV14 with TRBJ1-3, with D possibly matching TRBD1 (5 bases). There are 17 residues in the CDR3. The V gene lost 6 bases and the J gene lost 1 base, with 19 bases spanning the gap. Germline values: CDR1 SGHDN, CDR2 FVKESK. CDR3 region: CASSHLSGGGSGNTIYF. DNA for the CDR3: TGTGCCAGCAGTCACCTGTCGGGGGGAGGATCTGGAAACACCATATATTTT.

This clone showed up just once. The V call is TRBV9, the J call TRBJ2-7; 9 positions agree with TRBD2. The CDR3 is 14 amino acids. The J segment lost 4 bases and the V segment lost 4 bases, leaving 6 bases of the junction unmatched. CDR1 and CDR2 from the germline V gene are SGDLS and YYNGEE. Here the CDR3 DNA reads TGTGCCAGCAGCCTTAGCGGGGGCGGTTACGAGCAGTACTTC. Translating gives CASSLSGGGYEQYF.

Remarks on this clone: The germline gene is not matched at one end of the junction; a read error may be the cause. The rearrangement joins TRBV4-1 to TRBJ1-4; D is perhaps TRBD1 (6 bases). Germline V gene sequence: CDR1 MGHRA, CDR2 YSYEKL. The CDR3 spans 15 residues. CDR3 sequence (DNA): TGCGCCAGCAGCGAAGAGGGGGGGACGGCGGAAAAACTGTTTTTT. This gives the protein CASSEEGGTAEKLFF.

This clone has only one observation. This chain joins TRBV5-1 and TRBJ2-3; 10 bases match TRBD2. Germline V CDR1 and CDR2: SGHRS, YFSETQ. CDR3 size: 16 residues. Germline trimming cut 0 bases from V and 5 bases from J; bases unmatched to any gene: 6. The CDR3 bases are TGCGCCAGCAGCTTGGTTGTAGCGGGAGGTGGAGATACGCAGTATTTT. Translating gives CASSLVVAGGGDTQYF.

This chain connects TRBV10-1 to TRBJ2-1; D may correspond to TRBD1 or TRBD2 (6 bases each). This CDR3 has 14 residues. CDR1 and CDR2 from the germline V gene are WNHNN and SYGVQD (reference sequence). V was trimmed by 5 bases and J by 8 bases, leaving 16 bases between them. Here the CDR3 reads CASSSDRPGDEQFF. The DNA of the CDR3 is TGCGCCAGCAGTTCCGACAGGCCGGGGGATGAGCAGTTCTTC.

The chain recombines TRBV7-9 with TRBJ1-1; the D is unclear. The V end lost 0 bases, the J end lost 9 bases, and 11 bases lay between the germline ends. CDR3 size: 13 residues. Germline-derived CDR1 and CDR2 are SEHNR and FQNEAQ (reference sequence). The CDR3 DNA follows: TGTGCCAGCAGCTTAGCTGGACCTGATCAAGCTTTCTTT. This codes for CASSLAGPDQAFF.

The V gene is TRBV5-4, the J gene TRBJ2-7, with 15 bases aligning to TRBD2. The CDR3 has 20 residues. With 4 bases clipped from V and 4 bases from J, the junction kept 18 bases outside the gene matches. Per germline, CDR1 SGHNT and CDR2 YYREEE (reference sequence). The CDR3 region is CASSTLAGLAGGSGSYEQYF. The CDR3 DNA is TGTGCCAGCAGCACGCTGGCCGGACTAGCGGGAGGGAGCGGGTCGTACGAGCAGTACTTC.

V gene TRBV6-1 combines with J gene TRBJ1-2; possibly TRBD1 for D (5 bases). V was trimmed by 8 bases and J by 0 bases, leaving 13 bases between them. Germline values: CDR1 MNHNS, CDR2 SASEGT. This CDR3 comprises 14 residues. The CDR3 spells CASFSRGSNYGYTF. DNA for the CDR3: TGTGCCAGCTTCTCAAGGGGTTCTAACTATGGCTACACCTTC.

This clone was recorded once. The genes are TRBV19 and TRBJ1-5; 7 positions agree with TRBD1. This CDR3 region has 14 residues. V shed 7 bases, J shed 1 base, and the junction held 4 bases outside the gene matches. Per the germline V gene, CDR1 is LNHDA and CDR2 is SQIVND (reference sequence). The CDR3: CASTPGQSNQPQHF. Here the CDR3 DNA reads TGTGCCAGTACTCCGGGACAGAGCAATCAGCCCCAGCATTTT.

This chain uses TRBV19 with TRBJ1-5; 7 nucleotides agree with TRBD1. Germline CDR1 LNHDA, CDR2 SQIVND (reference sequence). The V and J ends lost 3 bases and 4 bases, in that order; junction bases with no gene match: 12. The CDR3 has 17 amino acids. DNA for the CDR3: TGTGCCAGTAGTATCTCCTTCGGGACAGCGCTAAATCAGCCCCAGCATTTT. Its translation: CASSISFGTALNQPQHF.

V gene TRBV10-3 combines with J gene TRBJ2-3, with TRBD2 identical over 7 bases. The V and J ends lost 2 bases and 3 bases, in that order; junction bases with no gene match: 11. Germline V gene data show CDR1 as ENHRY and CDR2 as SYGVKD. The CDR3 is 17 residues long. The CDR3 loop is CAISELEFGGGTDTQYF. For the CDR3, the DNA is TGTGCCATCAGTGAGCTCGAGTTTGGGGGGGGGACAGATACGCAGTATTTT.

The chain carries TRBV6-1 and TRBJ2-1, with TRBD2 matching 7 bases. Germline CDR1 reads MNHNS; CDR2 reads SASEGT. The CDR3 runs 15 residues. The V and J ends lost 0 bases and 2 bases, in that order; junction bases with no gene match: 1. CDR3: CASSEASGAYNEQFF. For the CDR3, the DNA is TGTGCCAGCAGTGAAGCGAGCGGGGCCTACAATGAGCAGTTCTTC.

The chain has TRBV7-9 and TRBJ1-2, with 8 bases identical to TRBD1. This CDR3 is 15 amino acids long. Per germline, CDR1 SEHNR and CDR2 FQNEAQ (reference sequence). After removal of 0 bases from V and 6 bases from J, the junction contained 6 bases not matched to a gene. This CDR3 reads CASSLASQGAHGYTF. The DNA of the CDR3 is TGTGCCAGCAGCTTAGCGAGCCAGGGGGCCCATGGCTACACCTTC.

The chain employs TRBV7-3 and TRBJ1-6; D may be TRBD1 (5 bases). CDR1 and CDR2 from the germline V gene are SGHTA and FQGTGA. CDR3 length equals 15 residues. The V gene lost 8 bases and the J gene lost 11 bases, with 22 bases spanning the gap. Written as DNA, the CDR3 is TGTGCCAGCTTACAAGGGGCTCTTATTGGTGCACCCCTCCACTTT. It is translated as CASLQGALIGAPLHF.

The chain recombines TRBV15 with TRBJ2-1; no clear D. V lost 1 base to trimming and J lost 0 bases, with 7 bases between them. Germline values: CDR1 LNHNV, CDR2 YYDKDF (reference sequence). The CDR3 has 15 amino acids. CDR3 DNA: TGTGCCACCAGCAGAGGCGTGAGCTCCTACAATGAGCAGTTCTTC. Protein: CATSRGVSSYNEQFF.

The CDR3 DNA follows: TGTGCCAGCAGTTTGGTAAGGCAGTTCGAGCAGTACTTC. This gives the protein CASSLVRQFEQYF. V is TRBV27 and J is TRBJ2-7; D unclear. The CDR3 covers 13 residues. Per germline, CDR1 MNHEY and CDR2 SMNVEV (reference sequence). V lost 3 bases, J lost 6 bases, and 12 bases lay in between.

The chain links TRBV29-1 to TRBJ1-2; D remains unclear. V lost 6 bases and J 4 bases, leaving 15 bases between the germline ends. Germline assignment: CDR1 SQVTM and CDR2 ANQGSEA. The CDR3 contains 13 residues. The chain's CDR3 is CSVDTTGFYGYTF. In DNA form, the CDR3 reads TGCAGCGTGGATACGACGGGATTCTATGGCTACACCTTC. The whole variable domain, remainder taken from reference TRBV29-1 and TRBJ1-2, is SAVISQKPSRDICQRGTSLTIQCQVDSQVTMMFWYRQQPGQSLTLIATANQGSEATYESGFVIDKFPISRPNLTFSTLTVSNMSPEDSSIYLCSVDTTGFYGYTFGSGTRLTVV.

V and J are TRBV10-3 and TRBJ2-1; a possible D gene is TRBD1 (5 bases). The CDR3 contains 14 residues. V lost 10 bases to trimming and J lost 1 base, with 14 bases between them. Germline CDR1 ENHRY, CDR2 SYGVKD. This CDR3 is CATISRGSYNEQFF. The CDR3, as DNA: TGTGCCACCATTTCTAGGGGTTCCTACAATGAGCAGTTCTTC.

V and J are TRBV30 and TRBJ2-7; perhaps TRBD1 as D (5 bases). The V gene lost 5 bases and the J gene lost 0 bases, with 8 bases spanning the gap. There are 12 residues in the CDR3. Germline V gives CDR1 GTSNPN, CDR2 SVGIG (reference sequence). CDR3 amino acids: CAWGHSSYEQYF. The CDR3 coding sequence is TGTGCCTGGGGACACTCCTCCTACGAGCAGTACTTC. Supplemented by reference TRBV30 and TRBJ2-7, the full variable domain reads SQTIHQWPATLVQPVGSPLSLECTVEGTSNPNLYWYRQAAGRGLQLLFYSVGIGQISSEVPQNLSASRPQDRQFILSSKKLLLSDSGFYLCAWGHSSYEQYFGPGTRLTVT.

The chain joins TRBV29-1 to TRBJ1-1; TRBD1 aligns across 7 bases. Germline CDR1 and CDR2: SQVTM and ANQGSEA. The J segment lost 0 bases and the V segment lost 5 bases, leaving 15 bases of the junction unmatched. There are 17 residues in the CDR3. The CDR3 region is CSVQYRTGLLMNTEAFF. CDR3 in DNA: TGCAGCGTTCAATATCGGACAGGTCTCCTTATGAACACTGAAGCTTTCTTT.

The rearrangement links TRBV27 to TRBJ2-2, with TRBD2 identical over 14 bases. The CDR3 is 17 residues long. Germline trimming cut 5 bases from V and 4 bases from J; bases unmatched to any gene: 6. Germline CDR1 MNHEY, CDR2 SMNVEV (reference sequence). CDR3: CASSPRGLAGATGELFF. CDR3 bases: TGTGCCAGCAGTCCCAGGGGACTAGCGGGAGCCACCGGGGAGCTGTTTTTT.

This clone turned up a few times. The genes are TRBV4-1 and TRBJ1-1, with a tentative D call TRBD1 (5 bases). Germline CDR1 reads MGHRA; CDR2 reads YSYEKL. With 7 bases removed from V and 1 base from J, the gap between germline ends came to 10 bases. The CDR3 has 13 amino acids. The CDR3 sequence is CASNHGGNTEAFF. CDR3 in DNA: TGCGCCAGCAACCACGGGGGGAACACTGAAGCTTTCTTT.

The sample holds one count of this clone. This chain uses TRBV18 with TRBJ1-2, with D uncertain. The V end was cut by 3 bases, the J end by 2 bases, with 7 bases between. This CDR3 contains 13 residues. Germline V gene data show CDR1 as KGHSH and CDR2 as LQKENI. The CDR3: CASSPQDNYGYTF. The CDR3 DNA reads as TGTGCCAGCTCACCCCAGGACAACTATGGCTACACCTTC.

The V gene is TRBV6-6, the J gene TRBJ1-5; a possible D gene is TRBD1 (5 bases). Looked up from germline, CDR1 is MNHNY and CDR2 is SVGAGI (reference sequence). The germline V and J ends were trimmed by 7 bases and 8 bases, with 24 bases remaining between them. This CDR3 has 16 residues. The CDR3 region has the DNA TGTGCCAGCACATCGCACGGGACGGAGGGATGGGAGCCCCAGCATTTT. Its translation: CASTSHGTEGWEPQHF.

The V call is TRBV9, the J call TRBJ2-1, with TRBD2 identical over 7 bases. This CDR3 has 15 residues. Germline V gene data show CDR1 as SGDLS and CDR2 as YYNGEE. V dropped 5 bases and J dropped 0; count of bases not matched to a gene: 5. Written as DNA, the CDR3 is TGTGCCAGCAGTGAGCGGGGAGACTCCTACAATGAGCAGTTCTTC. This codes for CASSERGDSYNEQFF. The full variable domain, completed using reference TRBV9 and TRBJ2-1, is DSGVTQTPKHLITATGQRVTLRCSPRSGDLSVYWYQQSLDQGLQFLIQYYNGEERAKGNILERFSAQQFPDLHSELNLSSLELGDSALYFCASSERGDSYNEQFFGPGTRLTVL.

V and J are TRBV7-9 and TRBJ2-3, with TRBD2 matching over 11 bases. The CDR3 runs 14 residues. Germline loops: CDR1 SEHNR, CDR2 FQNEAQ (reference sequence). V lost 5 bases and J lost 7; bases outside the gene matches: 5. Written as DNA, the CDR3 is TGTGCCAGCAGCGCTAGCGGGGGGACGAATACGCAGTATTTT. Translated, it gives CASSASGGTNTQYF.